This TCR beta chain derives from a study of blood T cells in healthy people across ages. General observations from the study: Getting older went along with TCR beta diversity per million T cells dropping roughly linearly. Observed TCR beta diversity showed a strong correlation with the percentage of naive T cells as measured by flow cytometry.

The germline CDR1 and CDR2 sequences are DFQATT and SNEGSKA (reference sequence). This CDR3 region has 15 residues. Germline trimming cut 6 bases from V and 4 bases from J; bases unmatched to any gene: 10. In the case of this clonotype: Its antigen is not identified.

Then a second PCR, running about 7 to 11 cycles, was carried out with a sample-barcoded 5' primer and a J-beta primer mix. TCRdb called the 5' RACE reads again in MiXCR, with one record for every CDR3 protein. The table shows hundreds of thousands of distinct CDR3 sequences, with around 54% occurring only once. Donors gave 8 to 10 milliliters of peripheral blood apiece. Sequenced input: blood. V gene TRBV20-1 combines with J gene TRBJ2-3; 10 nucleotides match TRBD1. The source is a man between 60 and 75 years old in good health. CDR3 DNA: TGCAGTGCCCTCGTCCGGGACAGGGGTCCAGATACGCAGTATTTT. This gives the protein CSALVRDRGPDTQYF.